This T cell receptor (beta chain) was sequenced during a study of cytomegalovirus exposure and HLA in healthy donors. Study observations and caveats: Specific recognition of CMV antigens was confirmed in vitro for a few chains (all CMV-associated).

These donors were members of the roughly 120-subject validation cohort, a group separate from the approximately 680-subject first cohort. To note about this clone: Its antigen is not known.

Method: immunoSEQ multiplex PCR; TCRdb's copy keeps in-frame clones and lacks some. In the table there are more than 120,000 clones, around 90% of which are singletons. This receptor was identified in a man younger than 35 in good health and CMV-seropositive. Input material: PBMCs.

CDR3 DNA sequence: TGTGCCAGTAGTAAGGGGCAGGGCAGTTTAGGCAATCAGCCCCAGCATTTT. Residues: CASSKGQGSLGNQPQHF. The rearrangement joins TRBV19 to TRBJ1-5; TRBD1 might be the D (5 bases). V was pared by 4 bases and J by 2 bases, with 18 bases between. The germline V gene has CDR1 LNHDA and CDR2 SQIVND (reference sequence). There are 17 residues in the CDR3.